The clone carrying this T cell receptor beta chain occurred many times. The ends were cut back, 0 bases at V and 7 bases at J, with 4 bases in the middle. Germline CDR1 reads SGHTA; CDR2 reads FQGTGA. CDR3 length equals 13 residues. The cDNA came from 5'RACE with 10-nucleotide random UMIs. MiXCR, applied by TCRdb to the 5' RACE reads, yields one record per CDR3 protein. The table includes roughly 36,000 distinct CDR3 sequences, about 14% detected once. This specimen belongs to a study of neurological immune-mediated disorders. Sequencing was performed on PBMCs. This chain joins TRBV7-3 and TRBJ1-6, with D hard to call. The clonotype originates from a woman aged 45-65 years with HTLV-1-associated myelopathy (HAM/TSP). CDR3 sequence reads: CASSLTWNSPLHF. The CDR3 DNA sequence: TGTGCCAGCAGCTTAACGTGGAATTCACCCCTCCACTTT.